Listed below are T cell receptor beta chains from one sample, sequenced in a study of T cell responses to AZD1222 COVID-19 vaccine. TCRdb's copy holds only in-frame clones and misses some; the assay was immunoSEQ multiplex PCR. The repertoire holds around 150,000 clones, with roughly 89% as singletons. Material: peripheral blood, obtained on day 0 of AZD1222 vaccination. These receptors all come from an adult in good health. CDR3s include the opening cysteine and the closing phenylalanine or tryptophan. D genes are given only for firm matches. The listing skips clone size in some rows; elsewhere it reads once, few, many or a size class.

NA,TRBJ1-2,NA,TRBV4-2,TGTGCCAGCAGCCAAGACCACGGGAACTATGGCTACACCTTC,CASSQDHGNYGYTF
NA,TRBJ1-1,NA,TRBV12-3/TRBV12-4,TGTGCCAGCAGTTTAAATTTATGGAAAGCTTTCTTT,CASSLNLWKAFF
NA,TRBJ2-3,NA,TRBV4-1,TGCGCCAGCAGCCAAGCTGGTGGCGTAGGGCCCTCGATAGATACGCAGTATTTT,CASSQAGGVGPSIDTQYF
TRBD2,TRBJ2-7,NA,TRBV7-6,TGTGCCAGCAGCCCAGTGCGTGGGACTAGCGGGAGCGGCGAGCAGTACTTC,CASSPVRGTSGSGEQYF
TRBD1,TRBJ1-5,NA,TRBV28,TGTGCCAGCAGTTCCTCGATGGACAGGTCTCGTGTGCGTCCCCAGCATTTT,CASSSSMDRSRVRPQHF
NA,TRBJ2-3,NA,TRBV6-2/TRBV6-3,TGTGCCAGCAGCGTGGCAGGGACGGTAGATACGCAGTATTTT,CASSVAGTVDTQYF
NA,TRBJ2-7,NA,TRBV6-5,TGTGCCAGCAGGGGGCTTGGTGACTCCTACGAGCAGTACTTC,CASRGLGDSYEQYF
TRBD1,TRBJ1-1,NA,TRBV19,TGTGCCAGTTCAACAGGGGTGAACACTGAAGCTTTCTTT,CASSTGVNTEAFF
NA,TRBJ1-1,NA,TRBV3-1/TRBV3-2,TGTGCCAGCAGCCAACACAAAGTCGGGGCGTTTGAAGCTTTCTTT,CASSQHKVGAFEAFF
TRBD2,TRBJ2-1,NA,TRBV10-3,TGTGCCATCAGTGAAGGGTCAGCGGGAGAGCTGGAGCAGTTCTTC,CAISEGSAGELEQFF
NA,TRBJ1-1,once,TRBV27,TGTGCCAGCAGGGTCAAACAGGTCCTGAACACTGAAGCTTTCTTT,CASRVKQVLNTEAFF
NA,TRBJ1-5,NA,TRBV7-2,TGTGCCAGCAGCTTAGGGAGGCCAGAAAATCAGCCCCAGCATTTT,CASSLGRPENQPQHF
NA,TRBJ2-6,NA,TRBV18,TGTGCCAGCTCACCACAGAAATTACAGGGCTCTGGGGCCAACGTCCTGACTTTC,CASSPQKLQGSGANVLTF
NA,TRBJ1-1,NA,TRBV3-1/TRBV3-2,TGTGCCAGCAGCCATACAGGGCGTGAGGCTTTCTTT,CASSHTGREAFF
TRBD1,TRBJ2-7,few,TRBV5-5,TGTGCCAGCAGCTTAGACAGGGGATCCCACTACGAGCAGTACTTC,CASSLDRGSHYEQYF
TRBD1,TRBJ1-1,NA,TRBV27,TGTGCCAGCAGGGGACGGGACAGGGGCATGAACACTGAAGCTTTCTTT,CASRGRDRGMNTEAFF
NA,TRBJ2-7,NA,TRBV30,TGTGCCTGGAGCGTTCTCGGGATCGCATCCTACGAGCAGTACTTC,CAWSVLGIASYEQYF
TRBD1,TRBJ1-5,NA,TRBV27,TGTGCCAGCAGTTTGGGACAGAGCAATCAGCCCCAGCATTTT,CASSLGQSNQPQHF
TRBD1,TRBJ1-1,NA,TRBV28,TGTGCCAGCAGTTCAGGGGGCCGGACTGAAGCTTTCTTT,CASSSGGRTEAFF
NA,TRBJ1-5,NA,TRBV6-5,TGTGCCAGCAGTTATGGTCCCAGCAATCAGCCCCAGCATTTT,CASSYGPSNQPQHF
TRBD2,TRBJ2-7,NA,TRBV10-1,TGCGCCAGCAGTCTACAAAAGGGGACTAGCGGATACGAGCAGTACTTC,CASSLQKGTSGYEQYF
NA,TRBJ1-5,NA,TRBV4-1,TGCGCCAGCAGCCAAGACGAAGGGGGCAATCAGCCCCAGCATTTT,CASSQDEGGNQPQHF
TRBD1,TRBJ2-2,NA,TRBV5-1,TGCGCCAGCAAGGACAGGGTGGCGGCCGGGGAGCTGTTTTTT,CASKDRVAAGELFF
NA,TRBJ1-2,NA,TRBV28,TGTGCCAGCAGCCCCGACGTGAACTATGGCTACACCTTC,CASSPDVNYGYTF
NA,TRBJ1-1,NA,TRBV14,TGTGCCAGCAGCCAAGGAGCAGGAATGGCCAACATGAACACTGAAGCTTTCTTT,CASSQGAGMANMNTEAFF
NA,TRBJ1-2,once,TRBV28,TGTGCCAGCAGACAACAGGGTTATGGCTACACCTTC,CASRQQGYGYTF
NA,TRBJ2-3,NA,TRBV6-5,TGTGCCAGCAGTTACCGAGTGGGGGGCACTACAGATACGCAGTATTTT,CASSYRVGGTTDTQYF
NA,TRBJ2-5,NA,TRBV25-1,TGTGCCAGCAGTGAAGTAGGTAGAGGGGAGACCCAGTACTTC,CASSEVGRGETQYF
NA,TRBJ1-2,NA,TRBV2,TGTGCCAGCGTATGGGAGGCCTATGGCTACACCTTC,CASVWEAYGYTF
NA,TRBJ1-2,NA,TRBV3-1/TRBV3-2,TGTGCCAGCAGCCAAGATGCGGGGTTTTATGGCTACACCTTC,CASSQDAGFYGYTF
TRBD1,TRBJ1-2,NA,TRBV5-1,TGCGCCAGCAGCGTGGGACAGTCATCCTATGGCTACACCTTC,CASSVGQSSYGYTF
TRBD2,TRBJ2-5,NA,TRBV6-2/TRBV6-3,TGTGCCAGCAGTTACGGGACTAGCGGGGGGGCCGAGACCCAGTACTTC,CASSYGTSGGAETQYF
NA,TRBJ2-6,NA,TRBV5-4,TGTGCCAGCAACATCGGACAGTCTGGGGCCAACGTCCTGACTTTC,CASNIGQSGANVLTF
TRBD1,TRBJ1-1,NA,TRBV13,TGTGCCAGCAGACTACGGGACAGGAACACTGAAGCTTTCTTT,CASRLRDRNTEAFF
NA,TRBJ2-3,NA,TRBV28,TGTGCCAGCAGGCCGATGGACCTCACAGATACGCAGTATTTT,CASRPMDLTDTQYF
NA,TRBJ1-5,NA,TRBV24-1,TGTGCCACCAGTGGGGGTATCGGCCAACCCCAGCATTTT,CATSGGIGQPQHF
NA,TRBJ1-5,NA,TRBV6-1,TGTGCCAGCAGTGACCCGAGGTCAGGGGATCAGCCCCAGCATTTT,CASSDPRSGDQPQHF
NA,TRBJ2-7,NA,TRBV14,TGTGCCAGCAGCCAAGACAGCTGGGGGGTCACCTACGAGCAGTACTTC,CASSQDSWGVTYEQYF
TRBD1,TRBJ1-1,NA,TRBV6-5,TGTGCCAGCAGCATACAGGGGGGCCTGAACACTGAAGCTTTCTTT,CASSIQGGLNTEAFF
NA,TRBJ2-5,NA,TRBV11-3,TGTGCCAGCAGCGTAACCGGAGTCGGGGAGACCCAGTACTTC,CASSVTGVGETQYF
NA,TRBJ2-1,NA,TRBV7-3,TGTGCCAGCAGCCGTCGGGAGGAGCAGTTCTTC,CASSRREEQFF
TRBD1,TRBJ1-1,NA,TRBV3-1/TRBV3-2,TGTGCCAGCAGCCGCCCTTACAGGGGGCAGGGCACTGAAGCTTTCTTT,CASSRPYRGQGTEAFF
NA,TRBJ2-4,NA,TRBV19,TGTGCCAGTAGTCTCAGAAACATTCAGTACTTC,CASSLRNIQYF
NA,TRBJ2-1,NA,TRBV4-1,TGCGCCAGCAACCAAGATGGGCTGACCAATGAGCAGTTCTTC,CASNQDGLTNEQFF
NA,TRBJ1-4,NA,TRBV18,TGTGCCAGCTCACCTATTTCCGGGAATCCTGATGAAAAACTGTTTTTT,CASSPISGNPDEKLFF
NA,TRBJ2-7,NA,TRBV3-1/TRBV3-2,TGTGCCAGCAGCCAAGAAGAGACATCCGGCTACGAGCAGTACTTC,CASSQEETSGYEQYF